This TCR beta chain was recovered during a study of OX40 agonist ivuxolimab in advanced cancers. Study overall: Patients were dosed intravenously with ivuxolimab at 0.01 to 10 mg/kg every 2 weeks. Three patients got partial responses; one had hepatocellular carcinoma and two had cutaneous melanoma.

Sequencing was performed with immunoSEQ multiplex PCR; in TCRdb, only in-frame clones are kept and a portion is missing. Of some 67,000 clones listed, roughly 85% are singletons. Germline loops: CDR1 SGHRS, CDR2 YFSETQ. With V trimmed by 0 bases and J by 8 bases, 11 bases remained unmatched. CDR3 length equals 16 residues. A single count supports this clone. The antigen is unknown. Overall study findings and caveats: In the 0.1 to 3.0 mg/kg range, CD4+ and CD8+ blood T cells had expanded clonally by week 6. Among some nonresponders, normalized T-cell clonal expansion was also low.

This receptor was taken from an adult with an advanced solid tumor such as melanoma, head and neck, liver or kidney cancer. The chain recombines TRBV5-1 with TRBJ2-1; 7 positions agree with TRBD1. The starting material was CD4+ or CD8+ T cells sorted from blood, obtained in a trial of the OX40 agonist ivuxolimab. DNA for the CDR3: TGCGCCAGCAGCTTGGAATCCCGAGGGGGCACCGATGAGCAGTTCTTC. The encoded protein is CASSLESRGGTDEQFF.